This T cell receptor beta chain was identified in a study of memory CD4+ T cells and cytomegalovirus serostatus. The method was immunoSEQ multiplex PCR; TCRdb's version includes in-frame clones alone and lacks a portion of them. The sample has roughly 48,000 clones; around 83% are singletons. Single viable CD3+CD4+CD8-CD45RO+ cells were sorted as the memory CD4+ T cells. The CDR3 sequence is 15 residues long. V was clipped by 5 bases and J by 7 bases, with 17 bases between them. CDR1 is LNHNV and CDR2 is YYDKDF in the germline V gene (reference sequence). This receptor was obtained from an adult in good health and CMV-seropositive. Sequencing input: memory CD4+ T cells from blood. J is TRBJ1-4 and V is TRBV15; D is unclear. CDR3 DNA sequence: TGTGCCACCAGCGCTACGGCCCGCTCCATTGAAAAACTGTTTTTT. Its protein is CATSATARSIEKLFF.